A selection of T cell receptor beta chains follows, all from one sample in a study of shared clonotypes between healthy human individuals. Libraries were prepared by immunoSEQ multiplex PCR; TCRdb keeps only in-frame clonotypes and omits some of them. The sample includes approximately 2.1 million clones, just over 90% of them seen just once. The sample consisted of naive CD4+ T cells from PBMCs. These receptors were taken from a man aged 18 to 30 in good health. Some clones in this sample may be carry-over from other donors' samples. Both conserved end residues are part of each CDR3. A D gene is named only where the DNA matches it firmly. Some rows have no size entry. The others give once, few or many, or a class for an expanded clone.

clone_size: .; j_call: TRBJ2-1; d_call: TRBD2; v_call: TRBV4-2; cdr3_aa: CASSQPIWREAYNEQFF; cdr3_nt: TGTGCCAGCAGCCAACCAATATGGCGGGAGGCGTACAATGAGCAGTTCTTC
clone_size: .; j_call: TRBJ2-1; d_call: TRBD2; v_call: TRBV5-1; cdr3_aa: CASSLGTSGASNEQFF; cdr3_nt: TGCGCCAGCAGCTTGGGGACTAGCGGAGCATCCAATGAGCAGTTCTTC
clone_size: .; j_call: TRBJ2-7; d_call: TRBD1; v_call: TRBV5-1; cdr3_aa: CASSPGTGVIYEQYF; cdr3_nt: TGCGCCAGCAGCCCCGGGACAGGAGTAATCTACGAGCAGTACTTC
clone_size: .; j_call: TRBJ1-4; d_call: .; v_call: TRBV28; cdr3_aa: CASSFGGTNEKLFF; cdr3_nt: TGTGCCAGCAGTTTTGGCGGTACCAATGAAAAACTGTTTTTT
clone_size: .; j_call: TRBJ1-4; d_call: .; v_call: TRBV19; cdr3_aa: CASSEKKTGTLNEKLFF; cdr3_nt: TGTGCCAGTAGTGAGAAGAAAACCGGGACCCTTAATGAAAAACTGTTTTTT
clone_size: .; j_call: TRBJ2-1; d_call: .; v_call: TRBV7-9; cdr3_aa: CASSLDGYNEQFF; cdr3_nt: TGTGCCAGCAGCCTCGACGGGTACAATGAGCAGTTCTTC
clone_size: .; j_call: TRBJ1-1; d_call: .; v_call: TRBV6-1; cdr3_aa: CASSVTAGDTEAFF; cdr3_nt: TGTGCCAGCAGTGTGACAGCGGGAGACACTGAAGCTTTCTTT
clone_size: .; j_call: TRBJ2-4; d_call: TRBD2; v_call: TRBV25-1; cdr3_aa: CASTTSGRSGLNIQYF; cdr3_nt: TGTGCCAGCACAACTAGCGGGAGGTCGGGGTTAAACATTCAGTACTTC
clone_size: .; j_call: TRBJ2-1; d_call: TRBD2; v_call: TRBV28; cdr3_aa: CASSPGTSGSNEQFF; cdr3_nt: TGTGCCAGCAGTCCGGGGACTAGCGGGAGTAATGAGCAGTTCTTC
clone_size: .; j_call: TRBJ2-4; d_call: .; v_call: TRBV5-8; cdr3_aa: CASSLLASVKNIQYF; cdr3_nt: TGTGCCAGCAGCTTGCTAGCGTCGGTTAAAAACATTCAGTACTTC
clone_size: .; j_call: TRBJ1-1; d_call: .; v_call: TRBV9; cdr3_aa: CASSVGDGGQGIILF; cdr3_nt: TGTGCCAGCAGCGTAGGTGATGGGGGGCAGGGCATAATCCTCTTT
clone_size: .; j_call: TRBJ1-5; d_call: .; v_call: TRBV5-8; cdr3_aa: CASSLGRTRTQPQHF; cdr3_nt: TGTGCCAGCAGCTTGGGAAGGACCCGAACTCAGCCCCAGCATTTT
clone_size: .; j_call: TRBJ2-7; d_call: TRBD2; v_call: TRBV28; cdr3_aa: CASTETSGTSYEQYF; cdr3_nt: TGTGCCAGCACCGAGACTAGCGGGACCTCCTACGAGCAGTACTTC
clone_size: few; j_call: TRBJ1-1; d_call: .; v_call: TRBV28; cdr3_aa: CASSYAEAFF; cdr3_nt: TGTGCCAGCAGTTACGCTGAAGCTTTCTTT
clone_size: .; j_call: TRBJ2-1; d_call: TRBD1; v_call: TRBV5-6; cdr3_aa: CASSLGPGQVLHEQFF; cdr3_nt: TGTGCCAGCAGCTTGGGTCCGGGACAGGTCTTGCATGAGCAGTTCTTC
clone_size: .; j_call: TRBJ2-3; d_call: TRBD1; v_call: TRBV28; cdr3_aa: CASGDRGGTDTQYF; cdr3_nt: TGTGCCAGCGGGGACAGGGGTGGCACAGATACGCAGTATTTT
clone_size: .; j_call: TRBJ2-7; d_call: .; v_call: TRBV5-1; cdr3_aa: CASSFEGPPYEQYF; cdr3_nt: TGCGCCAGCAGCTTTGAGGGGCCGCCCTACGAGCAGTACTTC
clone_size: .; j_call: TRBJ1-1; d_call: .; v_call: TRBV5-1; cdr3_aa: CASSSGGDGTEAFF; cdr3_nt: TGCGCCAGCAGCTCGGGAGGGGACGGCACTGAAGCTTTCTTT
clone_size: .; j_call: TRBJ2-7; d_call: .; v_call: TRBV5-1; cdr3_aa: CASSLVPGVREQYF; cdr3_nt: TGCGCCAGCAGCTTGGTTCCGGGGGTAAGGGAGCAGTACTTC
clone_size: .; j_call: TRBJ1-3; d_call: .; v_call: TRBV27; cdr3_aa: CASSPRWGTGNTIYF; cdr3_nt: TGTGCCAGCAGCCCCCGATGGGGGACTGGAAACACCATATATTTT
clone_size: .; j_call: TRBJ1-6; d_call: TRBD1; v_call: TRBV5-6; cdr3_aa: CASSRTGEGYNSPLHF; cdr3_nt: TGTGCCAGCAGCCGGACAGGGGAGGGCTATAATTCACCCCTCCACTTT
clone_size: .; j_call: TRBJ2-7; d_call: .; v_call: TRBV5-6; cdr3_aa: CASSFRDPELRKQYF; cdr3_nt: TGTGCCAGCAGCTTCCGGGACCCGGAGCTGCGCAAGCAGTACTTC
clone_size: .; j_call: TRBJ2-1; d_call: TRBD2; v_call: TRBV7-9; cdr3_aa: CASSPGSSGRESYNEQFF; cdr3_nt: TGTGCCAGCAGCCCAGGATCTAGCGGGAGGGAATCCTACAATGAGCAGTTCTTC
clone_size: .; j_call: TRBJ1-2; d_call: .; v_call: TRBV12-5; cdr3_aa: CASGFRGYTF; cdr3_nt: TGTGCTAGTGGTTTCCGCGGCTACACCTTC
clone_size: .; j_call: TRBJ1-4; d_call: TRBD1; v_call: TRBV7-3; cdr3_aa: CASGSGTGDYNEKLFF; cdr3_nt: TGTGCCAGCGGCTCCGGGACAGGTGATTATAATGAAAAACTGTTTTTT
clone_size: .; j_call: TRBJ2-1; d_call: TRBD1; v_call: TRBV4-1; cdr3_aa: CASSQDWTGAYNEQFF; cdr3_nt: TGCGCCAGCAGCCAAGATTGGACAGGGGCCTACAATGAGCAGTTCTTC
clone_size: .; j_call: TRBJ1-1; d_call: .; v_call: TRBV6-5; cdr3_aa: CASSYSAEFEAFF; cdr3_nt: TGTGCCAGCAGTTATTCGGCGGAGTTTGAAGCTTTCTTT
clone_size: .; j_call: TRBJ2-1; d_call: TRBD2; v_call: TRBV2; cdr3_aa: CASSARESSYNEQFF; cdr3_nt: TGTGCCAGCAGTGCGCGGGAGAGCTCCTACAATGAGCAGTTCTTC
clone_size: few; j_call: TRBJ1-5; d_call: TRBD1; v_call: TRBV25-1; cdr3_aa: CASSPRQGNQPQHF; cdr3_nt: TGTGCCAGCAGTCCTCGACAGGGAAATCAGCCCCAGCATTTT
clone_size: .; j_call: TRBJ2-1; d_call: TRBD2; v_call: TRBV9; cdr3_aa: CASSPGTSGYNEQFF; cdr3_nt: TGTGCCAGCAGCCCCGGGACTAGCGGTTACAATGAGCAGTTCTTC
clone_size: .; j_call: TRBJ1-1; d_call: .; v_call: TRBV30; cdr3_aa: CAWTSRGDFGTEAFF; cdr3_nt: TGTGCCTGGACCTCTCGGGGGGACTTCGGCACTGAAGCTTTCTTT
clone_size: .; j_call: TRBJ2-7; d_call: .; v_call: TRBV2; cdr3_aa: CASGSGPYEQYF; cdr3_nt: TGTGCCAGCGGTTCGGGGCCCTACGAGCAGTACTTC
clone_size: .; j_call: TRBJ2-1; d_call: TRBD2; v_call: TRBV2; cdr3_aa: CASSGGGGTYNEQFF; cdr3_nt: TGTGCCAGCAGTGGAGGCGGGGGGACCTACAATGAGCAGTTCTTC
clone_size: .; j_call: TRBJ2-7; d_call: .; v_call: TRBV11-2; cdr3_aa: CASSLFGGFYEQYF; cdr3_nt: TGTGCCAGCAGCTTATTTGGGGGATTCTACGAGCAGTACTTC
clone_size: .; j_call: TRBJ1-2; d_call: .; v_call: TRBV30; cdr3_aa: CAPLPGVVHYGYTF; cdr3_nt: TGTGCCCCCCTTCCCGGGGTGGTCCATTATGGCTACACCTTC
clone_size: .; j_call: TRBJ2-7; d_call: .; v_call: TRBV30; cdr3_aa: CAWSVKAHF; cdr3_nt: TGTGCCTGGAGTGTAAAGGCTCACTTC
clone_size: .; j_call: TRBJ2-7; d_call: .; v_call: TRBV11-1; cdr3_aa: CASSFLQATYEQYF; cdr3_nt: TGTGCCAGCAGCTTCCTACAGGCGACCTACGAGCAGTACTTC